A single sample is the source of the 11 T cell receptor beta chains below, sequenced in a study of CD8 T cells in ankylosing spondylitis. MiXCR, applied by TCRdb to the 5' RACE reads, yields one record per CDR3 protein. Counted here are some 240,000 distinct CDR3 sequences, roughly 8.6% occurring once; the ten biggest clones make up about 6.8%. The sample taken for sequencing was blood, either unsorted or a sorted T cell fraction (not recorded which). These receptors all stem from a male donor with ankylosing spondylitis or in good health (not recorded which).

This clonotype was seen repeatedly, ten times or more. The DNA of the CDR3 is TGTGCCAGTAGTATTCCGCGGGACATAACTTATGGCTACACCTTC. It codes for CASSIPRDITYGYTF. This chain links TRBV19 with TRBJ1-2; weak D call: TRBD1 (6 bases). V lost 3 bases and J 5 bases, leaving 16 bases between the germline ends. Germline V CDR1 and CDR2: LNHDA, SQIVND (reference sequence). The CDR3 has 15 residues.

This clonotype was detected many times. V usage is TRBV11-2 and J usage is TRBJ2-1; 8 bases agree with TRBD2. The CDR3 covers 16 residues. V gave up 7 bases and J gave up 2 bases; unmatched junction bases: 10. Germline lookup yields CDR1 SGHAT and CDR2 FQNNGV. CDR3 amino acids: CASTPGPGGAYNEQFF. CDR3 sequence (DNA): TGTGCCAGCACCCCCGGCCCGGGGGGGGCCTACAATGAGCAGTTCTTC.

The chain combines TRBV30 with TRBJ1-2; 7 positions match TRBD1. Germline values: CDR1 GTSNPN, CDR2 SVGIG (reference sequence). This CDR3 contains 14 residues. With V trimmed by 1 base and J by 0 bases, 2 bases remained unmatched. CDR3 bases: TGTGCCTGGAGTGAAGGGGGCACTAACTATGGCTACACCTTC. It specifies CAWSEGGTNYGYTF.

This clonotype was counted ten times or more. The chain employs TRBV10-3 and TRBJ1-1; tentatively, D is TRBD1 (5 bases). Germline-derived CDR1 and CDR2 are ENHRY and SYGVKD. This CDR3 is 14 amino acids long. The ends were cut back, 7 bases at V and 2 bases at J, with 14 bases in the middle. CDR3 residues: CAIKVRGENTEAFF. The CDR3 DNA reads TGTGCCATCAAAGTCCGAGGGGAAAACACTGAAGCTTTCTTT.

This clonotype was recorded at least ten times. V usage is TRBV12-3 or TRBV12-4 and J usage is TRBJ2-3; perhaps TRBD2 as D (5 bases). The CDR3 length is 14 residues. The ends were cut back, 3 bases at V and 8 bases at J, with 15 bases in the middle. Here the CDR3 reads CASSLRVVRATQYF. As DNA, the CDR3 is TGTGCCAGCAGTTTGAGGGTAGTAAGGGCTACGCAGTATTTT.

This clonotype was seen repeatedly, ten times or more. The chain has TRBV7-9 and TRBJ1-1; D not certain. V lost 3 bases and J 3 bases, leaving 11 bases between the germline ends. This CDR3 is 14 amino acids long. Germline V lookup: CDR1 SEHNR, CDR2 FQNEAQ (reference sequence). The CDR3 coding sequence is TGTGCCAGCAGCTTCATTGCTAGGGACACTGAAGCTTTCTTT. It is translated as CASSFIARDTEAFF.

At least ten counts were recorded for this clonotype. This chain uses TRBV5-1 with TRBJ2-1; tentatively, D is TRBD1 (6 bases). The CDR3 extends over 14 amino acids. The V gene lost 5 bases and the J gene lost 4 bases, with 13 bases spanning the gap. Germline V gives CDR1 SGHRS, CDR2 YFSETQ. The CDR3: CASRDMGAYNEQFF. The DNA of the CDR3 is TGCGCCAGCAGAGATATGGGGGCTTACAATGAGCAGTTCTTC.

This clonotype was seen many times. The genes are TRBV5-1 and TRBJ1-1; TRBD1 is a possible D gene (5 bases). V was trimmed by 4 bases and J by 3 bases, leaving 10 bases between them. Germline loops: CDR1 SGHRS, CDR2 YFSETQ. This CDR3 is 13 amino acids long. The DNA of the CDR3 is TGCGCCAGCAGCGGGTGGGGGGACACTGAAGCTTTCTTT. This sequence encodes CASSGWGDTEAFF.

This CDR3 reads CASSPGLAGGPKTAKNIQYF. The CDR3 region has the DNA TGTGCCAGCAGCCCCGGACTAGCGGGAGGGCCCAAGACGGCCAAAAACATTCAGTACTTC. The chain is built from TRBV4-2 and TRBJ2-4; 15 bases agree with TRBD2. Per the germline V gene, CDR1 is LGHNA and CDR2 is YNFKEQ. The CDR3 has 20 amino acids. Trimming took 4 bases from V and 1 from J; bases not matched to a gene: 11.

This clonotype came up many times. The CDR3 nucleotides are TGCGCCAGCAGCTTAGGACAGGGGGACCTCTCTGGAAACACCATATATTTT. It is translated as CASSLGQGDLSGNTIYF. The chain combines TRBV5-1 with TRBJ1-3, with 10 bases fitting TRBD1. CDR3 length equals 17 residues. Germline CDR1 SGHRS, CDR2 YFSETQ. V lost 2 bases and J lost 0; bases outside the gene matches: 5.

This clonotype came up many times. The rearrangement links TRBV5-6 to TRBJ2-7, with no clear D. This CDR3 region has 13 residues. The germline CDR1 and CDR2 sequences are SGHDT and YYEEEE. With 0 bases removed from V and 0 bases from J, the gap between germline ends came to 4 bases. The CDR3 protein is CASSLEVSYEQYF. DNA for the CDR3: TGTGCCAGCAGCTTGGAGGTCTCCTACGAGCAGTACTTC. Supplemented by reference TRBV5-6 and TRBJ2-7, the full variable domain reads DAGVTQSPTHLIKTRGQQVTLRCSPKSGHDTVSWYQQALGQGPQFIFQYYEEEERQRGNFPDRFSGHQFPNYSSELNVNALLLGDSALYLCASSLEVSYEQYFGPGTRLTVT.